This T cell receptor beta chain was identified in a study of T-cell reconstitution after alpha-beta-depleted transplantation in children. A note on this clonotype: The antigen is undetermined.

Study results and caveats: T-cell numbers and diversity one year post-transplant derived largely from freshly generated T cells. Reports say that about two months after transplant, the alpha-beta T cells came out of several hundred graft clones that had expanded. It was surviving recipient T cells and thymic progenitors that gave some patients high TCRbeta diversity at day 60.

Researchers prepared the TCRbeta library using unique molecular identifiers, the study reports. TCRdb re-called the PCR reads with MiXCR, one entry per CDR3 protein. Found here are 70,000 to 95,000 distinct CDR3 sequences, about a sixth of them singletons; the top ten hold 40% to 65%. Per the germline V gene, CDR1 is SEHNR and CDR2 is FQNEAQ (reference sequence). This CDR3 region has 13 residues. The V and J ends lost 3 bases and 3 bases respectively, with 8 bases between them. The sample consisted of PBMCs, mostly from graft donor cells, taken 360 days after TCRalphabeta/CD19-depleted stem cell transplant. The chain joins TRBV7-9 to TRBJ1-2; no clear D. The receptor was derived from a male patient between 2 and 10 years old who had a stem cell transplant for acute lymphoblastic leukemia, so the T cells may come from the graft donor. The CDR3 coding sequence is TGTGCCAGCAGCTTCCCGACTGACTATGGCTACACCTTC. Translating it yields CASSFPTDYGYTF.